Following are 22 T cell receptor beta chains from one sample sequenced in a study of T cells in Graves' hyperthyroidism and ophthalmopathy. RNA transcripts gave rise to amplified TCR beta CDR3 regions. Carried out on the TCR CDR3, a first-round RT-PCR used the HTBI primer set. TCRdb recomputed calls from the multiplex PCR reads with MiXCR, one row per CDR3 protein. This table has over 650,000 distinct CDR3 sequences, about 16% appearing once. The sample was blood. Receptors originate from a man younger than 35 with Graves' hyperthyroidism.

This clonotype appeared many times. The chain carries TRBV12-3 or TRBV12-4 and TRBJ2-7, with 7 bases that match TRBD1. The J segment lost 3 bases and the V segment lost 4 bases, leaving 3 bases of the junction unmatched. The CDR3 length is 13 residues. CDR3 DNA sequence: TGTGCCAGCAGTTGGGGACAGAACTACGAGCAGTACTTC. It yields the protein CASSWGQNYEQYF.

This clonotype came up many times. The chain links TRBV12-3 or TRBV12-4 to TRBJ2-7, with 7 bases lining up with TRBD1. The CDR3 is made up of 14 amino acids. Unmatched junction bases numbered 3, after V lost 3 bases and J lost 1 base. CDR3 DNA: TGTGCCAGCAGTTTTACAGGGGTATCCTACGAGCAGTACTTC. This sequence encodes CASSFTGVSYEQYF.

This clonotype came up many times. This chain connects TRBV7-9 to TRBJ1-1; tentatively, D is TRBD1 (6 bases). The CDR3 has 13 amino acids. The germline gives CDR1 SEHNR, CDR2 FQNEAQ (reference sequence). Trimming removed 3 bases at V and 7 bases at J, with 12 bases between. CDR3 sequence reads: CASSFGGHNEAFF. CDR3 coding DNA: TGTGCCAGCAGCTTCGGGGGCCACAATGAAGCTTTCTTT.

At least ten counts were recorded for this clonotype. The rearrangement joins TRBV11-1 to TRBJ2-2, with TRBD2 as a possible D gene (6 bases). The germline V gene encodes CDR1 SGHAT and CDR2 FQDESV (reference sequence). The CDR3 is 18 amino acids. V shed 5 bases and J shed 5 bases, with 24 bases lying between them. CDR3 DNA: TGTGCCAGCAGCATCACAGATTCCGGGACTCGCGGGACCGGGGAGCTGTTTTTT. This encodes CASSITDSGTRGTGELFF. Supplemented by reference TRBV11-1 and TRBJ2-2, the full variable domain reads EAEVAQSPRYKITEKSQAVAFWCDPISGHATLYWYRQILGQGPELLVQFQDESVVDDSQLPKDRFSAERLKGVDSTLKIQPAELGDSAMYLCASSITDSGTRGTGELFFGEGSRLTVL.

This clonotype was picked up many times. This chain links TRBV3-1 with TRBJ2-5; 9 bases fit TRBD1. Germline CDR1 reads LGHDT; CDR2 reads YNNKEL (reference sequence). This CDR3 is 17 amino acids long. J was trimmed by 0 bases and V by 6 bases; bases with no gene match: 11. The CDR3 coding sequence is TGTGCCAGCAGGCACGCCCTGACAGGGGGATACCAAGAGACCCAGTACTTC. Protein product: CASRHALTGGYQETQYF.

This clonotype has at least ten counts. This chain connects TRBV30 to TRBJ2-1; TRBD2 agrees at 9 bases. CDR1 is GTSNPN, CDR2 SVGIG, per germline (reference sequence). V gave up 3 bases and J gave up 3 bases; unmatched junction bases: 18. The CDR3 spans 19 residues. In DNA, the CDR3 is TGTGCCTGGAGCCTCTGGGGAGCTAGCGGGGAGGATAACTACAATGAGCAGTTCTTC. It yields the protein CAWSLWGASGEDNYNEQFF.

The table lists this clonotype with many counts. This chain uses TRBV6-1 with TRBJ2-7; D is perhaps TRBD1 (7 bases). The V gene lost 10 bases and the J gene lost 4 bases, with 20 bases spanning the gap. CDR3 length equals 14 residues. Germline V CDR1 and CDR2: MNHNS, SASEGT. DNA of the CDR3: TGTGCCACCGGCAAGGGGGCAGCGGGTTACGAGCAGTACTTC. This sequence encodes CATGKGAAGYEQYF.

The chain's CDR3 is CSVLAGLYNEQFF. The DNA for the CDR3 is TGCAGTGTACTAGCGGGGTTATACAATGAGCAGTTCTTC. The chain carries TRBV20-1 and TRBJ2-1; 10 nucleotides line up with TRBD2. This CDR3 is built from 13 residues. Trimming removed 7 bases from V and 4 bases from J; junction bases left unmatched: 4. Germline CDR1 is DFQATT and CDR2 is SNEGSKA (reference sequence).

This clonotype came up many times. The chain has TRBV25-1 and TRBJ2-7, with 8 positions matching TRBD2. This CDR3 has 15 amino acids. Losses at the gene ends were 5 bases for V and 1 base for J; bases not matched to a gene: 7. Germline V gene lookup returns CDR1 MGHDK and CDR2 SYGVNS. In nucleotides, the CDR3 is TGTGCCAGCAGTAGGAATAGCGGGGTTTCCTACGAGCAGTACTTC. Translating it yields CASSRNSGVSYEQYF.

This clonotype was counted at least ten times. The chain joins TRBV11-2 to TRBJ2-5; 9 bases are a match to TRBD2. V dropped 0 bases and J dropped 7; count of bases not matched to a gene: 3. CDR1 and CDR2 from the germline V gene are SGHAT and FQNNGV. This CDR3 is built from 14 residues. In DNA, the CDR3 is TGTGCCAGCAGCTTAGAGCGGGAGGGTCGGACCCAGTACTTC. Residues: CASSLEREGRTQYF.

The chain carries TRBV29-1 and TRBJ2-2; D may be TRBD1 (6 bases). Trimming pared 2 bases from V and 0 bases from J, leaving 13 bases between. This CDR3 spans 16 amino acids. Germline V gives CDR1 SQVTM, CDR2 ANQGSEA. The CDR3 coding sequence is TGCAGCGTTGAATCTTGGACAGCTTCGAACACCGGGGAGCTGTTTTTT. The encoded protein is CSVESWTASNTGELFF.

This chain joins TRBV28 and TRBJ1-6, with no clear D. The CDR3 extends over 14 amino acids. The germline V and J ends were trimmed by 7 bases and 5 bases, with 12 bases remaining between them. The germline gives CDR1 MDHEN, CDR2 SYDVKM. CDR3 in DNA: TGTGCCAGCAAGGCATACGCCAATAATTCACCCCTCCACTTT. Its translation is CASKAYANNSPLHF.

This clonotype was observed a few times. The chain is built from TRBV3-1 and TRBJ1-2; no clear D gene. The CDR3 totals 16 residues. Per the germline V gene, CDR1 is LGHDT and CDR2 is YNNKEL (reference sequence). V dropped 1 base and J dropped 6 bases, with 18 bases sitting between them. The CDR3 DNA reads TGTGCCAGCAGCCAAGGATACTCGATTGAGTTAGATGGCTACACCTTC. Translation: CASSQGYSIELDGYTF.

CDR3 sequence (DNA): TGCAGCGTCCAGACAGGGGGCAGGTATGGCTACACCTTC. It translates to CSVQTGGRYGYTF. The V gene is TRBV29-1, the J gene TRBJ1-2; 10 nucleotides line up with TRBD1. CDR3 size: 13 residues. Germline CDR1 is SQVTM and CDR2 is ANQGSEA. With 6 bases clipped from V and 5 bases from J, the junction kept 6 bases outside the gene matches.

This clonotype was seen at least ten times. This rearrangement joins TRBV2 to TRBJ2-7; TRBD1 agrees at 7 bases. The CDR3 consists of 13 residues. V was pared by 4 bases and J by 6 bases, with 6 bases of the junction left unmatched. CDR1 SNHLY and CDR2 FYNNEI come from the germline V gene. For the CDR3, the DNA is TGTGCCAGCAGTGTTGAGGGGGCGAGCGAGCAGTACTTC. Translation gives CASSVEGASEQYF.

This clonotype was counted ten times or more. This chain uses TRBV27 with TRBJ2-7, with no clear D. This CDR3 comprises 13 residues. V lost 0 bases to trimming and J lost 3 bases, with 6 bases between them. Germline V gene sequence: CDR1 MNHEY, CDR2 SMNVEV (reference sequence). Written as DNA, the CDR3 is TGTGCCAGCAGTTTATCGGCCGGCTACGAGCAGTACTTC. This sequence encodes CASSLSAGYEQYF.

There are a few counts of this clonotype. The J gene is TRBJ2-7, the V gene TRBV27; the D gene is possibly TRBD2 (6 bases). CDR3 length: 14 residues. CDR1 and CDR2 (germline): MNHEY, SMNVEV (reference sequence). Trimming stripped 6 bases from V and 0 bases from J, with 12 bases between. CDR3 residues: CASRFGGSSYEQYF. The CDR3 DNA reads as TGTGCCAGCAGATTCGGAGGGTCCTCCTACGAGCAGTACTTC.

Ten or more counts support this clonotype. The junction differs from germline at one of its ends, possibly a read error. The chain links TRBV20-1 to TRBJ1-2; the match to TRBD1 covers 8 bases. Germline CDR1 is DFQATT and CDR2 is SNEGSKA (reference sequence). This CDR3 is built from 13 residues. The CDR3 here is CSARDRGSGGYTF. The CDR3 region has the DNA TGCAGTGCAAGAGACAGGGGATCGGGAGGCTACACCTTC.

At least ten counts were recorded for this clonotype. V and J are TRBV20-1 and TRBJ2-7, with 8 bases fitting TRBD2. Germline assignment: CDR1 DFQATT and CDR2 SNEGSKA (reference sequence). Losses at the gene ends were 1 base for V and 3 bases for J; bases not matched to a gene: 8. The CDR3 runs to 15 residues. The CDR3 DNA follows: TGCAGTGCTAGAGGATCGGCTAGCGGGCGCTACGAGCAGTACTTC. The encoded protein is CSARGSASGRYEQYF.

This clonotype was counted a few times. Written as DNA, the CDR3 is TGCGCCAGCAGTGAGGTACGGCCGAATCAGCCCCAGCATTTT. Translation gives CASSEVRPNQPQHF. The chain employs TRBV10-1 and TRBJ1-5; D is uncertain. Trimming removed 2 bases from V and 4 bases from J, with 9 bases in between. The V gene's germline CDR1 is WNHNN and CDR2 SYGVQD (reference sequence). There are 14 residues in the CDR3.

This clonotype was detected a few times. The CDR3 loop reads CASSYSYGQPQHF. The CDR3, as DNA: TGTGCCAGCAGTTACTCGTATGGTCAGCCCCAGCATTTT. V usage is TRBV6-2 or TRBV6-3 and J usage is TRBJ1-5; D ambiguous. From germline, CDR1 is MNHEY and CDR2 SVGEGT. This CDR3 region has 13 residues. The ends were cut back, 0 bases at V and 6 bases at J, with 6 bases in the middle.

At least ten counts were recorded for this clonotype. V gene TRBV29-1 combines with J gene TRBJ2-1, with D uncertain. CDR3 size: 15 residues. CDR1 is SQVTM, CDR2 ANQGSEA, per germline. Deletions cut 6 bases from V and 3 bases from J, with 18 bases between. The CDR3 DNA reads TGCAGCGTGGGCGAAACGAGCGCCTTCTACAATGAGCAGTTCTTC. Its translation: CSVGETSAFYNEQFF.